These 32 T cell receptor beta chains originate from one sample sequenced in a study of Tregs in tolerant kidney transplant recipients. Using immunoSEQ multiplex PCR, the repertoire was profiled, and TCRdb retains in-frame clones only, with some absent. The sample lists some 250,000 clones; more than 65% were seen once. Sequencing was carried out using CD4+ T cells from blood. These receptors originate from a human donor in good health.

This chain joins TRBV29-1 and TRBJ2-3; 7 bases map to TRBD2. After removal of 7 bases from V and 1 base from J, the junction contained 11 bases not matched to a gene. The CDR3 is 15 residues long. The germline V gene has CDR1 SQVTM and CDR2 ANQGSEA. CDR3 in amino acids: CSARGGAGGTDTQYF. In DNA, the CDR3 is TGCAGCGCTCGGGGAGGGGCCGGAGGCACAGATACGCAGTATTTT.

Only a few counts were recorded for this clone. This rearrangement joins TRBV29-1 to TRBJ2-1; 10 bases map to TRBD2. In germline, CDR1 is SQVTM, CDR2 ANQGSEA. The V and J ends lost 3 bases and 7 bases, in that order; junction bases with no gene match: 9. This CDR3 is built from 15 residues. DNA for the CDR3: TGCAGCGTTGAGGTGCTAGCGGGAGACGGAAATGAGCAGTTCTTC. Its translation is CSVEVLAGDGNEQFF.

For the CDR3, the DNA is TGTGCCAGCAGCCGAGCGGGACAGGGTTCCTACGAGCAGTACTTC. Translated: CASSRAGQGSYEQYF. V usage is TRBV6-5 and J usage is TRBJ2-7; 9 bases fit TRBD1. The J segment lost 1 base and the V segment lost 6 bases, leaving 7 bases of the junction unmatched. The CDR3 is 15 amino acids. Germline V CDR1 and CDR2: MNHEY, SVGAGI.

The gene calls are TRBV7-8 and TRBJ2-3, with D maybe TRBD1 (6 bases). Germline CDR1 and CDR2: SGHVS and FQNEAQ. The V and J ends lost 5 bases and 3 bases respectively, with 15 bases between them. The CDR3 totals 15 residues. The CDR3 region has the DNA TGTGCCAGCAGCCCGAGGGGGATAGCAACAGATACGCAGTATTTT. As protein: CASSPRGIATDTQYF.

The CDR3 DNA reads TGTGCCAGCATCAAGGGTCAATTGTCGGAGCCCCAGCATTTT. Protein sequence: CASIKGQLSEPQHF. The chain employs TRBV6-5 and TRBJ1-5; D is uncertain. The CDR3 totals 14 residues. The V and J ends lost 7 bases and 8 bases respectively, with 18 bases between them. From germline, CDR1 is MNHEY and CDR2 SVGAGI.

V is TRBV6-5 and J is TRBJ2-7, with D possibly being TRBD1 (5 bases). Looked up from germline, CDR1 is MNHEY and CDR2 is SVGAGI. The CDR3 extends over 16 amino acids. The germline V and J ends were trimmed by 2 bases and 7 bases, with 21 bases remaining between them. The CDR3 protein is CASSYRWGRSNEEQYF. In DNA, the CDR3 is TGTGCCAGCAGTTACCGGTGGGGCAGGTCAAATGAGGAGCAGTACTTC.

J is TRBJ2-7 and V is TRBV9; 9 bases line up with TRBD1. J lost 1 base, V lost 4 bases, and 9 bases had no gene match. The CDR3 extends over 16 amino acids. CDR1 and CDR2 (germline): SGDLS, YYNGEE. Here the CDR3 DNA reads TGTGCCAGCAGCCCGACCCCCGGGACAGGGTCCTACGAGCAGTACTTC. The encoded protein is CASSPTPGTGSYEQYF.

J is TRBJ2-1 and V is TRBV10-1, with TRBD2 matching 8 bases. After removal of 5 bases from V and 7 bases from J, the junction contained 7 bases not matched to a gene. Germline CDR1 reads WNHNN; CDR2 reads SYGVQD (reference sequence). CDR3 length equals 14 residues. The CDR3 DNA reads TGCGCCAGCAGTCCCGGGGGGGCCAGTAATGAGCAGTTCTTC. It encodes CASSPGGASNEQFF.

The V gene is TRBV7-9, the J gene TRBJ2-4, with 9 positions matching TRBD2. V lost 4 bases, J lost 5 bases, and 18 bases stayed unmatched. The CDR3 loop spans 19 amino acids. Per the germline V gene, CDR1 is SEHNR and CDR2 is FQNEAQ (reference sequence). DNA for the CDR3: TGTGCCAGCAGCTATAATCCGGGACTAGCATCCGGGACGGAAAACATTCAGTACTTC. This gives the protein CASSYNPGLASGTENIQYF.

J is TRBJ2-5 and V is TRBV19, with TRBD1 identical over 9 bases. Germline loops: CDR1 LNHDA, CDR2 SQIVND (reference sequence). V was pared by 6 bases and J by 1 base, with 6 bases of the junction left unmatched. The CDR3 contains 15 residues. The CDR3, as DNA: TGTGCCAGTAGCCGACAGGGGGTGGCCCAAGAGACCCAGTACTTC. Translation gives CASSRQGVAQETQYF.

The chain recombines TRBV5-6 with TRBJ1-2, with 9 bases aligning to TRBD1. The CDR3 loop spans 18 amino acids. V shed 4 bases, J shed 4 bases, and the junction held 17 bases outside the gene matches. Germline-derived CDR1 and CDR2 are SGHDT and YYEEEE. CDR3 loop: CASSPQPPGTGLSYGYTF. The CDR3 DNA reads as TGTGCCAGCAGCCCCCAGCCCCCCGGGACAGGGTTGAGCTATGGCTACACCTTC. The variable domain in full, completed from reference TRBV5-6 and TRBJ1-2, reads DAGVTQSPTHLIKTRGQQVTLRCSPKSGHDTVSWYQQALGQGPQFIFQYYEEEERQRGNFPDRFSGHQFPNYSSELNVNALLLGDSALYLCASSPQPPGTGLSYGYTFGSGTRLTVV.

The rearrangement uses TRBV5-1 and TRBJ2-2; 8 bases map to TRBD1. Looked up from germline, CDR1 is SGHRS and CDR2 is YFSETQ. The V gene end was trimmed by 5 bases and the J gene end by 2 bases; junction bases not matched to a gene: 5. CDR3 length: 15 amino acids. CDR3 amino acids: CASRGQATNTGELFF. DNA for the CDR3: TGCGCCAGCAGGGGACAGGCTACCAACACCGGGGAGCTGTTTTTT.

The rearrangement uses TRBV5-6 and TRBJ1-1; D is possibly TRBD1 (6 bases). CDR3 length: 15 amino acids. Trimming took off 1 base at V and 5 bases at J, with 15 bases between the two ends. Germline assignment: CDR1 SGHDT and CDR2 YYEEEE. The CDR3 protein is CASSLRGASGTEAFF. The CDR3 DNA follows: TGTGCCAGCAGCTTGCGGGGGGCGTCGGGGACTGAAGCTTTCTTT.

V gene TRBV7-6 combines with J gene TRBJ2-7; D may be TRBD1 (6 bases). With 2 bases removed from V and 6 bases from J, the gap between germline ends came to 11 bases. The CDR3 sequence is 13 residues long. Germline-derived CDR1 and CDR2 are SGHVS and FNYEAQ. The CDR3 loop is CASSLLDSREQYF. The CDR3, as DNA: TGTGCCAGCAGCTTACTGGACAGTCGCGAGCAGTACTTC.

The genes are TRBV2 and TRBJ2-5, with D possibly matching TRBD2 (5 bases). The CDR3 contains 14 residues. Germline V gene data show CDR1 as SNHLY and CDR2 as FYNNEI. Trimming removed 2 bases from V and 3 bases from J, with 10 bases in between. CDR3 protein: CASSELPGEETQYF. The DNA for the CDR3 is TGTGCCAGCAGTGAACTCCCCGGGGAAGAGACCCAGTACTTC.

The sample holds a few counts of this clone. The rearrangement links TRBV27 to TRBJ1-4; 10 bases align to TRBD1. The CDR3 spans 17 residues. The trim removed 5 bases at V and 6 bases at J, leaving 12 bases unmatched. Germline V gene sequence: CDR1 MNHEY, CDR2 SMNVEV (reference sequence). In DNA, the CDR3 is TGTGCCAGCAGTCCTCGACAGGGGGCCTTTTTGTATGAAAAACTGTTTTTT. Amino acids: CASSPRQGAFLYEKLFF.

This rearrangement joins TRBV4-1 to TRBJ1-4, with 8 bases lining up with TRBD1. Germline V gene lookup returns CDR1 MGHRA and CDR2 YSYEKL. The junction had 8 bases not matched to a gene; V was cut back by 0 bases and J by 8 bases. This CDR3 has 16 amino acids. Here the CDR3 reads CASSQDQRTGREKLFF. The CDR3 nucleotides are TGCGCCAGCAGCCAAGATCAGAGGACAGGGCGAGAAAAACTGTTTTTT.

V is TRBV5-5 and J is TRBJ1-5, with TRBD1 matching over 9 bases. J lost 7 bases, V lost 2 bases, and 4 bases had no gene match. The CDR3 runs 14 residues. CDR1 is SGHKS, CDR2 YYEKEE, per germline (reference sequence). CDR3 region: CASSLQGAQQPQHF. CDR3 DNA sequence: TGTGCCAGCAGCTTACAGGGGGCGCAACAGCCCCAGCATTTT. Complete variable domain (other parts from reference TRBV5-5 and TRBJ1-5): DAGVTQSPTHLIKTRGQQVTLRCSPISGHKSVSWYQQVLGQGPQFIFQYYEKEERGRGNFPDRFSARQFPNYSSELNVNALLLGDSALYLCASSLQGAQQPQHFGDGTRLSIL.

J is TRBJ2-5 and V is TRBV10-2, with a tentative D call TRBD2 (5 bases). Trimming took off 0 bases at V and 7 bases at J, with 15 bases between the two ends. This CDR3 has 15 residues. The germline gives CDR1 WSHSY, CDR2 SAAADI. CDR3 DNA sequence: TGCGCCAGCAGTGAGTCCGGAAGCGGTCGCGGGACCCAGTACTTC. It specifies CASSESGSGRGTQYF.

The rearrangement uses TRBV5-4 and TRBJ2-3, with TRBD2 matching 9 bases. Germline lookup yields CDR1 SGHNT and CDR2 YYREEE (reference sequence). The CDR3 is made up of 14 amino acids. The ends lost 9 bases at V and 0 bases at J; junction bases unmatched: 5. The CDR3 here is CATQTSGSTDTQYF. Here the CDR3 DNA reads TGTGCCACCCAAACTAGCGGGAGCACAGATACGCAGTATTTT.

This clone appeared once. CDR3 DNA sequence: TGCGCCAGCAGCTTGGTCGGTAGCGGAGGAGGTGAGCAGTTCTTC. Translation gives CASSLVGSGGGEQFF. The chain links TRBV5-1 to TRBJ2-1; D might be TRBD2 (6 bases). CDR3 length: 15 residues. Trimming stripped 0 bases from V and 9 bases from J, with 16 bases between. Germline assignment: CDR1 SGHRS and CDR2 YFSETQ.

The J gene is TRBJ2-5, the V gene TRBV2, with D hard to call. The CDR3 covers 14 residues. The germline gives CDR1 SNHLY, CDR2 FYNNEI. V was clipped by 7 bases and J by 0 bases, with 12 bases between them. The CDR3 nucleotides read TGTGCCAGCAATCCGGGCGAGTACCAAGAGACCCAGTACTTC. Amino acid sequence: CASNPGEYQETQYF.

The CDR3 coding sequence is TGTGCCAGGCCGACAGGGATCACAGATACGCAGTATTTT. It specifies CARPTGITDTQYF. This chain connects TRBV2 to TRBJ2-3; 7 bases are a match to TRBD1. The V segment lost 9 bases and the J segment 2 bases; nucleotides outside the gene matches: 5. The germline V gene has CDR1 SNHLY and CDR2 FYNNEI. The CDR3 consists of 13 residues.

The chain has TRBV11-2 and TRBJ1-5, with TRBD1 identical over 7 bases. The germline CDR1 and CDR2 sequences are SGHAT and FQNNGV. CDR3 length: 14 amino acids. The V gene end was trimmed by 2 bases and the J gene end by 2 bases; junction bases not matched to a gene: 0. CDR3 protein: CASSLTGGNQPQHF. CDR3 nucleotide sequence: TGTGCCAGCAGCTTAACAGGGGGCAATCAGCCCCAGCATTTT. Complete variable domain (other parts from reference TRBV11-2 and TRBJ1-5): EAGVAQSPRYKIIEKRQSVAFWCNPISGHATLYWYQQILGQGPKLLIQFQNNGVVDDSQLPKDRFSAERLKGVDSTLKIQPAKLEDSAVYLCASSLTGGNQPQHFGDGTRLSIL.

This rearrangement joins TRBV27 to TRBJ2-3; tentatively, D is TRBD1 or TRBD2 (5 bases each). V gave up 5 bases and J gave up 1 base, with 16 bases separating them. This CDR3 region has 16 residues. Germline V CDR1 and CDR2: MNHEY, SMNVEV (reference sequence). For the CDR3, the DNA is TGTGCCAGCAGTCCCGCCGGGACCCACCGCACAGATACGCAGTATTTT. This translates into CASSPAGTHRTDTQYF.

CDR3 sequence: CASSLVGSDETQYF. The CDR3 bases are TGCGCCAGCAGCTTGGTAGGTAGCGACGAGACCCAGTACTTC. The chain couples TRBV5-1 to TRBJ2-5; D perhaps matches TRBD2 (5 bases). Between the trimmed V and J ends, which lost 0 bases and 5 bases, there was a span of 11 bases. This CDR3 contains 14 residues. The V gene's germline CDR1 is SGHRS and CDR2 YFSETQ.

The chain uses TRBV10-3 and TRBJ2-3; TRBD1 might be the D (5 bases). The CDR3 has 14 residues. Germline V gene sequence: CDR1 ENHRY, CDR2 SYGVKD. V was cut by 4 bases and J by 4 bases, with 12 bases left in between. Written as DNA, the CDR3 is TGTGCCATCAGTGCCAGGGATCATTCAGATACGCAGTATTTT. Translating gives CAISARDHSDTQYF.

This chain links TRBV18 with TRBJ1-2; D may be TRBD1 (6 bases). CDR3 length equals 13 residues. Germline V gene data show CDR1 as KGHSH and CDR2 as LQKENI. Trimming cost V 3 bases and J 8 bases, with 13 bases left between them. The CDR3 protein is CASSPRGAGGYTF. The CDR3 coding sequence is TGTGCCAGCTCACCTCGGGGGGCTGGGGGCTACACCTTC. Full variable domain (rest looked up from reference TRBV18 and TRBJ1-2): NAGVMQNPRHLVRRRGQEARLRCSPMKGHSHVYWYRQLPEEGLKFMVYLQKENIIDESGMPKERFSAEFPKEGPSILRIQQVVRGDSAAYFCASSPRGAGGYTFGSGTRLTVV.

This clone was counted once. The chain recombines TRBV4-1 with TRBJ2-7; D is possibly TRBD2 (5 bases). Trimming left V 4 bases short and J 1 base short, with 14 bases between. The CDR3 runs 15 residues. Germline CDR1 is MGHRA and CDR2 is YSYEKL. The CDR3 loop reads CASSRRSGGSYEQYF. The CDR3 region has the DNA TGCGCCAGCAGCCGCCGGTCCGGAGGTTCCTACGAGCAGTACTTC.

The chain recombines TRBV19 with TRBJ2-7; 8 bases line up with TRBD2. Trimming removed 6 bases from V and 2 bases from J; junction bases left unmatched: 12. This CDR3 is built from 16 residues. Germline loops: CDR1 LNHDA, CDR2 SQIVND (reference sequence). Here the CDR3 DNA reads TGTGCCAGTAGCCCGGGGCGGGGGGCCCAAACCTACGAGCAGTACTTC. Translation gives CASSPGRGAQTYEQYF.

The CDR3 region is CASSQRGQRGNQPQHF. CDR3 sequence (DNA): TGTGCCAGCAGCCAGAGGGGACAGAGGGGCAATCAGCCCCAGCATTTT. The V call is TRBV5-8, the J call TRBJ1-5; the match to TRBD1 covers 7 bases. V trimming: 4 bases; J trimming: 2 bases; junction bases outside the gene matches: 9. CDR3 length: 16 amino acids. Germline-derived CDR1 and CDR2 are SGHTS and YDEGEE.

The V and J genes are TRBV6-5 and TRBJ1-1; D is unresolved. The CDR3 has 16 residues. V lost 2 bases and J lost 3, with 16 bases in between. The V gene's germline CDR1 is MNHEY and CDR2 SVGAGI. CDR3 bases: TGTGCCAGCAGTTACCGTCCCGAAGGGCCCTACACTGAAGCTTTCTTT. Its protein product is CASSYRPEGPYTEAFF.